The TCR beta chain under discussion was sequenced for a study of T cells after yellow fever vaccination. Turning to the study itself: Fractions containing few cells were prepared with SMART-Seq v4 Ultra Low Input.

The germline gives CDR1 ENHRY, CDR2 SYGVKD. The CDR3 loop spans 17 amino acids. The V end lost 0 bases, the J end lost 4 bases, and 15 bases lay between the germline ends. Synthesis of TCR cDNA relied on 5'RACE template switching, which attached a universal primer site and UMIs. MiXCR, run by TCRdb on the 5' RACE reads, gives a single entry per CDR3 protein. The table includes about 630,000 distinct CDR3 sequences, over 9% detected once. This clonotype was counted a few times. Its antigen is not known. Whole-study results and caveats: Relatively few clonotypes were ones that appeared in both CD4 and CD8 compartments.

The chain employs TRBV10-3 and TRBJ2-2; D is tentatively TRBD1 or TRBD2 (5 bases each). This receptor was obtained from a man aged 25-45 years who received the YFV17D yellow fever vaccine. The sample was PBMCs, taken on the day of the yellow fever booster vaccination. CDR3 region: CAISESSGQRGTGELFF. Written as DNA, the CDR3 is TGTGCCATCAGTGAGTCGTCGGGGCAGCGAGGCACCGGGGAGCTGTTTTTT.